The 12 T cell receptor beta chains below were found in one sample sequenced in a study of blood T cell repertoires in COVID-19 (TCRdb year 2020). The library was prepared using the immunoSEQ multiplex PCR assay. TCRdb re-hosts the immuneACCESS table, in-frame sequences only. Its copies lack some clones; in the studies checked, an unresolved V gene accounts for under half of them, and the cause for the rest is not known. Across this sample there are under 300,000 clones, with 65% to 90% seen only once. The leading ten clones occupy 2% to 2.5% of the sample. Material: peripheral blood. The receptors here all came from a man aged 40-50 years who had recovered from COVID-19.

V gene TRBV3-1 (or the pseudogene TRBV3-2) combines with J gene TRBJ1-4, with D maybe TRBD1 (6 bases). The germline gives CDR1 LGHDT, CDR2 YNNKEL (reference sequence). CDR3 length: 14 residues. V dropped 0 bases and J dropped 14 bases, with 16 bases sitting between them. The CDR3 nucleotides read TGTGCCAGCAGCCAAGATAACAGGGCCACATTCCTGTTTTTT. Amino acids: CASSQDNRATFLFF.

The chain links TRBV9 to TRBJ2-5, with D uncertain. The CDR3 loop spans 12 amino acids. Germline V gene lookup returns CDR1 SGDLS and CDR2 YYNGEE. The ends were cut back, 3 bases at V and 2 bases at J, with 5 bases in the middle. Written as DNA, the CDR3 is TGTGCCAGCAGCGGACTGCAAGAGACCCAGTACTTC. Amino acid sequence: CASSGLQETQYF.

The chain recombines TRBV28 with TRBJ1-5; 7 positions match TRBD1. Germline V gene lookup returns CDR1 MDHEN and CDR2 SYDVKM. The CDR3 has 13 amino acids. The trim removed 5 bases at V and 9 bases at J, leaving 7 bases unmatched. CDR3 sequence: CASSLDRLAPQHF. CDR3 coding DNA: TGTGCCAGCAGTCTGGACAGGTTAGCGCCCCAGCATTTT.

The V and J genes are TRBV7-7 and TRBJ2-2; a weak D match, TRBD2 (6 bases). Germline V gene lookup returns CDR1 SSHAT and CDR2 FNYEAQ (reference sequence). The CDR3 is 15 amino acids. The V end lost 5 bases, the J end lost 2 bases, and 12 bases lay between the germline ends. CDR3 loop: CASSPRSGNTGELFF. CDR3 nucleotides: TGTGCCAGCAGCCCTCGTAGCGGTAACACCGGGGAGCTGTTTTTT.

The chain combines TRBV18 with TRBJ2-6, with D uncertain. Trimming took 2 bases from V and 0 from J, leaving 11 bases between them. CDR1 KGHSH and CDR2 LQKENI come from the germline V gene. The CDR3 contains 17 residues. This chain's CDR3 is CASSPMAVPSGANVLTF. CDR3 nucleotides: TGTGCCAGCTCACCAATGGCAGTGCCCTCTGGGGCCAACGTCCTGACTTTC.

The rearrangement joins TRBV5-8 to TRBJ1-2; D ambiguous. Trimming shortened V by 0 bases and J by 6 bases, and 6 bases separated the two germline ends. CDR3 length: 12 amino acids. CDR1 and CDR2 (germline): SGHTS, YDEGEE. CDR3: CASSLAFDGYTF. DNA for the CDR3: TGTGCCAGCAGCTTGGCCTTCGATGGCTACACCTTC.

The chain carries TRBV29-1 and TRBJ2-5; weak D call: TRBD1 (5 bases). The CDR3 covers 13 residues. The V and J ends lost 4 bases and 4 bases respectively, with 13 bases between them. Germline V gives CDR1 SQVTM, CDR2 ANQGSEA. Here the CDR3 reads CSVVTGWVETQYF. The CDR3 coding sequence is TGCAGCGTTGTTACAGGATGGGTAGAGACCCAGTACTTC.

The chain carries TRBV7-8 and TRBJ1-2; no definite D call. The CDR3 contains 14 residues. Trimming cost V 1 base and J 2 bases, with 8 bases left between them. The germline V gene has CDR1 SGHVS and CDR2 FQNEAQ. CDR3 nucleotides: TGTGCCAGCAGCTTAGTAGCAGCAAACTATGGCTACACCTTC. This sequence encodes CASSLVAANYGYTF.

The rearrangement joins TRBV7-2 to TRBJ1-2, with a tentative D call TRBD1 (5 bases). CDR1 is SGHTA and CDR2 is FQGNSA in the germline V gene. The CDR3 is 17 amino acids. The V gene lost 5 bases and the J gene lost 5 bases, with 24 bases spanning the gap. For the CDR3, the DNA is TGTGCCAGCAGCCCCCGAGCCGGAGGCGGGGGTCGGTATGGCTACACCTTC. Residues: CASSPRAGGGGRYGYTF.

For the CDR3, the DNA is TGTGCCAGCAGCTTAGTGGGGGGGAGTTCCTATGGCTACACCTTC. This codes for CASSLVGGSSYGYTF. J is TRBJ1-2 and V is TRBV7-8; perhaps TRBD1 as D (5 bases). From germline, CDR1 is SGHVS and CDR2 FQNEAQ. The CDR3 has 15 amino acids. The V gene lost 1 base and the J gene lost 4 bases, with 13 bases spanning the gap.

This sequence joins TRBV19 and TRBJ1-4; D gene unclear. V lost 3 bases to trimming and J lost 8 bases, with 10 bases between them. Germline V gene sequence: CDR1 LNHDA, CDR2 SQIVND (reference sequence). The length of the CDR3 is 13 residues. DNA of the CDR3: TGTGCCAGTAGTATCTCCCGGGGAGAAAAACTGTTTTTT. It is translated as CASSISRGEKLFF.

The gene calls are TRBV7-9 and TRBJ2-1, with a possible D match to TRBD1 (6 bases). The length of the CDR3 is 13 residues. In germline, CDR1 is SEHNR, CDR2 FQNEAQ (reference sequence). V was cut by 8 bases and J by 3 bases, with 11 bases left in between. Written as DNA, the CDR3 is TGTGCCAGCGCCGGGACATTCTACAATGAGCAGTTCTTC. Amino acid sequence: CASAGTFYNEQFF.